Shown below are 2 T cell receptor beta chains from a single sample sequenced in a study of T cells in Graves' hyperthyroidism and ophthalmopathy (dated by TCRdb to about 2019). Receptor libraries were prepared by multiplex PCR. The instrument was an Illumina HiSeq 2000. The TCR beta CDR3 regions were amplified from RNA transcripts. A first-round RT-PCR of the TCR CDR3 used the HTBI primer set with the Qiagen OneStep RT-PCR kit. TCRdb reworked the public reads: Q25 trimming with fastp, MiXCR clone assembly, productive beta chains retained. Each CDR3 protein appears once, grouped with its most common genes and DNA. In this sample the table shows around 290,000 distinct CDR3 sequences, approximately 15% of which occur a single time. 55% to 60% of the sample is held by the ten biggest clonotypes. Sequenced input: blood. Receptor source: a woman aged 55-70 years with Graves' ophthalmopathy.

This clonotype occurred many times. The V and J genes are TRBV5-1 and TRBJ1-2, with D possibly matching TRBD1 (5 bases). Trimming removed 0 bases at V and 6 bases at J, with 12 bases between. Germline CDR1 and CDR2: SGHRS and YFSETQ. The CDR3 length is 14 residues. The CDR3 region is CASSLGDVVHGYTF. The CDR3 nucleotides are TGCGCCAGCAGCTTGGGGGACGTCGTACATGGCTACACCTTC.

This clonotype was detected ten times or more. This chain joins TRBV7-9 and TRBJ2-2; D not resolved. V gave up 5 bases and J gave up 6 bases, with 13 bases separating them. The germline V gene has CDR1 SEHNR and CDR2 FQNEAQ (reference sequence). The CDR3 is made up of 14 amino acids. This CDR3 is CASSHAYGSGELFF. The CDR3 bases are TGTGCCAGCAGCCATGCGTACGGGTCCGGGGAGCTGTTTTTT.